Following are 23 T cell receptor beta chains from one sample sequenced in a study of blood T cell repertoires in COVID-19. Some clones are missing from TCRdb's copy, which holds only in-frame ones; the method was immunoSEQ multiplex PCR. The sample yields a few hundred thousand clones, around 83% seen once. Sequencing was carried out using peripheral blood. These receptors were obtained from a man aged 18 to 30 with active or convalescent COVID-19.

The V gene is TRBV7-2, the J gene TRBJ2-7; TRBD2 aligns across 13 bases. The CDR3 has 17 residues. V gave up 1 base and J gave up 1 base; unmatched junction bases: 4. Germline V gene data show CDR1 as SGHTA and CDR2 as FQGNSA. In DNA form, the CDR3 reads TGTGCCAGCAGCTTAGTACTAGCGGGAGGGTTTTCCTACGAGCAGTACTTC. Encoded protein: CASSLVLAGGFSYEQYF. The variable domain in full, completed from reference TRBV7-2 and TRBJ2-7, reads GAGVSQSPSNKVTEKGKDVELRCDPISGHTALYWYRQSLGQGLEFLIYFQGNSAPDKSGLPSDRFSAERTGGSVSTLTIQRTQQEDSAVYLCASSLVLAGGFSYEQYFGPGTRLTVT.

As DNA, the CDR3 is TGTGCCAGCAGCTTTCAGGGATCGGGAAACACCATATATTTT. This encodes CASSFQGSGNTIYF. The rearrangement joins TRBV5-4 to TRBJ1-3; D may be TRBD1 (5 bases). Trimming cost V 2 bases and J 4 bases, with 10 bases left between them. CDR3 length: 14 amino acids. CDR1 and CDR2 (germline): SGHNT, YYREEE (reference sequence).

This chain connects TRBV15 to TRBJ1-5, with D tentatively TRBD1 (6 bases). V was clipped by 0 bases and J by 7 bases, with 19 bases between them. The CDR3 is made up of 17 amino acids. CDR1 and CDR2 from the germline V gene are LNHNV and YYDKDF (reference sequence). The CDR3 protein is CATSRDQYRDGNQPQHF. Here the CDR3 DNA reads TGTGCCACCAGCAGAGATCAGTACAGGGATGGTAACCAGCCCCAGCATTTT.

This clone was found many times. The gene calls are TRBV6-2 or TRBV6-3 and TRBJ1-4, with D unclear. The CDR3 has 11 residues. Germline CDR1 MNHEY, CDR2 SVGEGT. V lost 5 bases to trimming and J lost 7 bases, with 5 bases between them. The CDR3 spells CASSTGEKLFF. The CDR3 nucleotides are TGTGCCAGCAGTACCGGTGAAAAACTGTTTTTT.

CDR3 sequence (DNA): TGTGCCATCAGTCCGGGACAGGGACCAGATACGCAGTATTTT. This translates into CAISPGQGPDTQYF. J is TRBJ2-3 and V is TRBV10-3, with 9 bases fitting TRBD1. CDR1 is ENHRY, CDR2 SYGVKD, per germline. This CDR3 has 14 amino acids. J was trimmed by 4 bases and V by 5 bases; bases with no gene match: 4.

This chain links TRBV4-1 with TRBJ1-6; D gene ambiguous. This CDR3 has 16 amino acids. V was clipped by 4 bases and J by 0 bases, with 10 bases between them. Germline values: CDR1 MGHRA, CDR2 YSYEKL. In DNA, the CDR3 is TGCGCCAGCAGCCCAAACCCCAGCTCCTATAATTCACCCCTCCACTTT. Amino acid sequence: CASSPNPSSYNSPLHF.

The chain employs TRBV28 and TRBJ2-5; 9 bases are shared with TRBD1. This CDR3 contains 15 residues. Germline CDR1 and CDR2: MDHEN and SYDVKM. Trimming removed 3 bases from V and 3 bases from J; junction bases left unmatched: 5. Here the CDR3 reads CASSFPGTGKETQYF. CDR3 DNA: TGTGCCAGCAGTTTCCCCGGGACAGGGAAAGAGACCCAGTACTTC.

This clone was recorded only once. The chain joins TRBV6-6 to TRBJ1-6, with 8 bases fitting TRBD1. Germline-derived CDR1 and CDR2 are MNHNY and SVGAGI (reference sequence). The ends lost 7 bases at V and 7 bases at J; junction bases unmatched: 6. This CDR3 region has 14 residues. CDR3 loop: CASKTGATNSPLHF. DNA for the CDR3: TGTGCCAGCAAGACAGGGGCGACCAATTCACCCCTCCACTTT.

The genes are TRBV3-1 (or the pseudogene TRBV3-2) and TRBJ2-1; TRBD2 matches 9 bases. This CDR3 region has 16 residues. Germline assignment: CDR1 LGHDT and CDR2 YNNKEL (reference sequence). Trimming at V came to 8 bases and at J to 4 bases, leaving 12 bases not matched to a gene. CDR3 region: CASSYASGIGYNEQFF. Here the CDR3 DNA reads TGTGCCAGCTCTTATGCTAGCGGGATAGGGTACAATGAGCAGTTCTTC.

This sequence joins TRBV5-5 and TRBJ1-3; 7 bases align to TRBD1. Losses at the gene ends were 1 base for V and 4 bases for J; bases not matched to a gene: 20. The CDR3 runs to 20 residues. In germline, CDR1 is SGHKS, CDR2 YYEKEE (reference sequence). Here the CDR3 DNA reads TGTGCCAGCAGCTTGCCACTGGACAGGAATCTACCTCCCGGCGGAAACACCATATATTTT. Protein sequence: CASSLPLDRNLPPGGNTIYF.

V gene TRBV6-5 combines with J gene TRBJ1-1; D is perhaps TRBD1 (5 bases). Germline V gene lookup returns CDR1 MNHEY and CDR2 SVGAGI. The CDR3 has 13 residues. V gave up 7 bases and J gave up 6 bases, with 15 bases separating them. The CDR3 bases are TGTGCCAGCATCCAGACACCGGGGGCTGAAGCTTTCTTT. Protein sequence: CASIQTPGAEAFF.

This sequence joins TRBV4-3 and TRBJ2-7; D possibly corresponds to TRBD1 (5 bases). Trimming removed 0 bases at V and 3 bases at J, with 12 bases between. CDR3 size: 15 residues. Germline loops: CDR1 LGHNA, CDR2 YSLEER. The CDR3: CASSQDDSLVYEQYF. CDR3 coding DNA: TGCGCCAGCAGCCAAGATGACAGTCTCGTCTACGAGCAGTACTTC.

V is TRBV9 and J is TRBJ2-7; D perhaps matches TRBD2 (6 bases). The V end lost 7 bases, the J end lost 5 bases, and 16 bases lay between the germline ends. CDR3 size: 13 residues. Germline-derived CDR1 and CDR2 are SGDLS and YYNGEE. The CDR3 spells CASSGDIKDEQYF. The DNA of the CDR3 is TGTGCCAGCTCGGGGGATATCAAGGACGAGCAGTACTTC.

The V call is TRBV4-2, the J call TRBJ2-7; 9 bases line up with TRBD1. The CDR3 sequence is 16 residues long. CDR1 is LGHNA, CDR2 YNFKEQ, per germline. V dropped 0 bases and J dropped 1; count of bases not matched to a gene: 4. CDR3 sequence (DNA): TGTGCCAGCAGCCAAGAGGACAGGGGTGAATCCTACGAGCAGTACTTC. It codes for CASSQEDRGESYEQYF.

This sequence joins TRBV5-6 and TRBJ2-4; 10 bases line up with TRBD2. V dropped 4 bases and J dropped 7; count of bases not matched to a gene: 17. Germline V lookup: CDR1 SGHDT, CDR2 YYEEEE. The CDR3 is made up of 18 amino acids. The CDR3, as DNA: TGTGCCAGCAGCCCAATGACGATGGGGACTAGCGCTTGGAACATTCAGTACTTC. It translates to CASSPMTMGTSAWNIQYF.

The chain combines TRBV5-1 with TRBJ1-1; 7 positions match TRBD1. CDR3 length: 15 residues. The germline CDR1 and CDR2 sequences are SGHRS and YFSETQ. The V segment lost 4 bases and the J segment 6 bases; nucleotides outside the gene matches: 12. The CDR3 nucleotides are TGCGCCAGCAGCGAAGGGGGACAGTCCGCCGCTGAAGCTTTCTTT. Its translation is CASSEGGQSAAEAFF.

CDR3 in DNA: TGTGCCAGCAGCTTAGGGGGGGGGCGTGAAGCTTTCTTT. Amino acid sequence: CASSLGGGREAFF. The chain links TRBV7-2 to TRBJ1-1, with D perhaps TRBD1 (6 bases). The V end was cut by 1 base, the J end by 7 bases, with 10 bases between. Per germline, CDR1 SGHTA and CDR2 FQGNSA. The CDR3 consists of 13 residues.

This clone appeared a few times. The genes are TRBV6-6 and TRBJ2-1, with a tentative D call TRBD2 (5 bases). CDR3 length equals 15 residues. The germline CDR1 and CDR2 sequences are MNHNY and SVGAGI (reference sequence). V was shortened by 6 bases and J by 0 bases, with 12 bases between the two germline ends. The CDR3: CASRISGSSYNEQFF. The CDR3 bases are TGTGCCAGCAGGATAAGCGGTAGCTCCTACAATGAGCAGTTCTTC.

This chain joins TRBV4-1 and TRBJ2-5; no clear D. The germline V and J ends were trimmed by 5 bases and 7 bases, with 14 bases remaining between them. The V gene's germline CDR1 is MGHRA and CDR2 YSYEKL. The CDR3 loop spans 13 amino acids. In DNA form, the CDR3 reads TGCGCCAGCAGCTCACAGCTTCTGTGGACCCAGTACTTC. It yields the protein CASSSQLLWTQYF.

V is TRBV6-5 and J is TRBJ2-7, with a possible D match to TRBD1 (7 bases). V was trimmed by 7 bases and J by 3 bases, leaving 16 bases between them. Per the germline V gene, CDR1 is MNHEY and CDR2 is SVGAGI. The CDR3 totals 14 residues. DNA for the CDR3: TGTGCCAGCATACGGGGGCAGGGGGGCTACGAGCAGTACTTC. Amino acids: CASIRGQGGYEQYF.

There are a few counts of this clone. The rearrangement joins TRBV19 to TRBJ1-5, with D possibly matching TRBD1 (5 bases). This CDR3 contains 14 residues. Trimming left V 3 bases short and J 8 bases short, with 14 bases between. Germline V gives CDR1 LNHDA, CDR2 SQIVND (reference sequence). As DNA, the CDR3 is TGTGCCAGTAGTATGGAGGGGAGAAGGGAGCCCCAGCATTTT. It encodes CASSMEGRREPQHF.

The chain is built from TRBV28 and TRBJ2-5, with 9 bases matching TRBD1. There are 15 residues in the CDR3. In germline, CDR1 is MDHEN, CDR2 SYDVKM. V shed 10 bases and J 5 bases; nucleotides not matched to a gene: 14. The CDR3 protein is CATLGPTGGDETQYF. DNA of the CDR3: TGTGCCACTTTAGGTCCCACAGGGGGCGATGAGACCCAGTACTTC.

The rearrangement links TRBV6-5 to TRBJ1-5, with unresolved D. This CDR3 has 16 amino acids. V was cut by 0 bases and J by 7 bases, with 16 bases left in between. Germline V gene data show CDR1 as MNHEY and CDR2 as SVGAGI. The CDR3 sequence: CASSYSTPLGGQPQHF. In DNA, the CDR3 is TGTGCCAGCAGTTACTCGACTCCCCTGGGTGGGCAGCCCCAGCATTTT.